Following are 24 T cell receptor beta chains from one sample sequenced in a study of blood T cell repertoires in COVID-19. Sequencing used immunoSEQ multiplex PCR; TCRdb keeps in-frame clones, though not all of them. The table has some 70,000 clones, around 86% seen once; the top ten hold 6.5% to 8%. The sample taken for sequencing was peripheral blood. The receptors were sampled from a man aged 50-60 years with active COVID-19.

This clone was recorded only once. The rearrangement links TRBV18 to TRBJ2-7; TRBD2 aligns across 7 bases. V was clipped by 3 bases and J by 6 bases; unmatched bases: 2. The CDR3 sequence is 12 residues long. CDR1 and CDR2 from the germline V gene are KGHSH and LQKENI. CDR3 in amino acids: CASSPREGEQYF. DNA for the CDR3: TGTGCCAGCTCACCCAGGGAGGGCGAGCAGTACTTC.

V is TRBV5-1 and J is TRBJ1-2, with no clear D. The CDR3 covers 14 residues. Trimming stripped 0 bases from V and 2 bases from J, with 8 bases between. The germline gives CDR1 SGHRS, CDR2 YFSETQ. Written as DNA, the CDR3 is TGCGCCAGCAGCTTGGAAGCAACGAACTATGGCTACACCTTC. This sequence encodes CASSLEATNYGYTF.

This chain connects TRBV7-8 to TRBJ1-1; the D is unclear. V lost 5 bases and J 1 base, leaving 20 bases between the germline ends. This CDR3 spans 17 amino acids. The germline V gene encodes CDR1 SGHVS and CDR2 FQNEAQ. Here the CDR3 reads CASSPPFSGQANTEAFF. CDR3 DNA sequence: TGTGCCAGCAGCCCACCCTTCTCTGGGCAGGCGAACACTGAAGCTTTCTTT.

In this sample, this clone turned up once. The chain employs TRBV28 and TRBJ2-6, with 9 bases identical to TRBD1. The CDR3 totals 19 residues. Unmatched junction bases numbered 10, after V lost 4 bases and J lost 0 bases. Germline V lookup: CDR1 MDHEN, CDR2 SYDVKM. CDR3 sequence (DNA): TGTGCCAGCAGTTCTTTTGGGGGACAGGGACCCTCTGGGGCCAACGTCCTGACTTTC. Its protein product is CASSSFGGQGPSGANVLTF.

This sequence joins TRBV18 and TRBJ2-2; 8 bases map to TRBD1. CDR3 length equals 15 residues. The ends lost 4 bases at V and 3 bases at J; junction bases unmatched: 4. The germline V gene has CDR1 KGHSH and CDR2 LQKENI. The CDR3 loop reads CASSLGQGYTGELFF. For the CDR3, the DNA is TGTGCCAGCTCACTCGGACAGGGTTACACCGGGGAGCTGTTTTTT.

V and J are TRBV7-9 and TRBJ2-7; D unclear. V shed 1 base and J shed 0 bases, with 7 bases lying between them. Germline V gene data show CDR1 as SEHNR and CDR2 as FQNEAQ (reference sequence). The CDR3 loop spans 14 amino acids. In DNA form, the CDR3 reads TGTGCCAGCAGCTTAGGGGCCAGCTCCTACGAGCAGTACTTC. Its translation is CASSLGASSYEQYF.

This chain uses TRBV28 with TRBJ1-1, with 8 bases fitting TRBD1. The V gene end was trimmed by 3 bases and the J gene end by 7 bases; junction bases not matched to a gene: 10. Germline lookup yields CDR1 MDHEN and CDR2 SYDVKM. The CDR3 runs 15 residues. The CDR3 spells CASSFPRAGGLEAFF. Here the CDR3 DNA reads TGTGCCAGCAGTTTCCCAAGAGCAGGGGGCCTTGAAGCTTTCTTT.

As DNA, the CDR3 is TGTGCCAGCAGCGCGCTAGCGGGGGGGCTCCACGAGCAGTACTTC. Translated, it gives CASSALAGGLHEQYF. The chain recombines TRBV9 with TRBJ2-7; 12 bases line up with TRBD2. The germline CDR1 and CDR2 sequences are SGDLS and YYNGEE. After removal of 3 bases from V and 5 bases from J, the junction contained 6 bases not matched to a gene. The CDR3 covers 15 residues.

V gene TRBV28 combines with J gene TRBJ1-2; possibly TRBD1 for D (6 bases). V lost 6 bases and J 3 bases, leaving 11 bases between the germline ends. This CDR3 contains 13 residues. CDR1 and CDR2 from the germline V gene are MDHEN and SYDVKM. The CDR3 DNA reads TGTGCCAGCAGCCTAACAGGGTACTATGGCTACACCTTC. It encodes CASSLTGYYGYTF.

In DNA, the CDR3 is TGTGCCAGCAGCGACAGGGGTAGCACAGATACGCAGTATTTT. Its translation is CASSDRGSTDTQYF. The rearrangement links TRBV27 to TRBJ2-3; TRBD1 agrees at 8 bases. V was pared by 6 bases and J by 0 bases, with 2 bases of the junction left unmatched. Germline V lookup: CDR1 MNHEY, CDR2 SMNVEV (reference sequence). The CDR3 covers 14 residues.

The chain recombines TRBV6-2 or TRBV6-3 with TRBJ2-6; 8 positions match TRBD1. V lost 0 bases, J lost 2 bases, and 9 bases stayed unmatched. The germline CDR1 and CDR2 sequences are MNHEY and SVGEGT. The CDR3 consists of 19 residues. This chain's CDR3 is CASSYSILQGAAGANVLTF. The CDR3 DNA follows: TGTGCCAGCAGTTACTCGATTTTGCAGGGGGCTGCTGGGGCCAACGTCCTGACTTTC.

The gene calls are TRBV29-1 and TRBJ2-5, with D tentatively TRBD2 (5 bases). V was cut by 5 bases and J by 1 base, with 14 bases left in between. The V gene's germline CDR1 is SQVTM and CDR2 ANQGSEA. This CDR3 has 14 residues. The CDR3 loop reads CSVRHGLRQETQYF. DNA of the CDR3: TGCAGCGTTCGACACGGACTCCGCCAAGAGACCCAGTACTTC.

The V call is TRBV7-2, the J call TRBJ1-5, with D tentatively TRBD1 (6 bases). The CDR3 sequence is 14 residues long. V dropped 0 bases and J dropped 6 bases, with 9 bases sitting between them. Germline assignment: CDR1 SGHTA and CDR2 FQGNSA. As DNA, the CDR3 is TGTGCCAGCAGCTTAGCGATGGGGGCTCAGCCCCAGCATTTT. Translating it yields CASSLAMGAQPQHF.

This rearrangement joins TRBV6-4 to TRBJ2-1, with 10 bases fitting TRBD2. Germline V lookup: CDR1 MRHNA, CDR2 SNTAGT. There are 13 residues in the CDR3. The ends lost 5 bases at V and 7 bases at J; junction bases unmatched: 2. The CDR3 region has the DNA TGTGCCAGCAGTAGCGGGGGGGAAAATGAGCAGTTCTTC. Protein product: CASSSGGENEQFF.

The chain combines TRBV19 with TRBJ1-2; D perhaps matches TRBD1 (5 bases). Germline V gene sequence: CDR1 LNHDA, CDR2 SQIVND (reference sequence). The CDR3 has 13 residues. V was clipped by 5 bases and J by 4 bases, with 11 bases between them. The CDR3 loop reads CASSSRDFYGYTF. CDR3 in DNA: TGTGCCAGTAGTTCCCGGGACTTCTATGGCTACACCTTC.

The chain joins TRBV27 to TRBJ2-2; 7 nucleotides match TRBD2. This CDR3 is built from 15 residues. V trimming: 3 bases; J trimming: 5 bases; junction bases outside the gene matches: 6. Per the germline V gene, CDR1 is MNHEY and CDR2 is SMNVEV (reference sequence). For the CDR3, the DNA is TGTGCCAGCAGTTTGGCGTGGGGGGGAACCGGGGAGCTGTTTTTT. Its translation: CASSLAWGGTGELFF.

This clone showed up just a few times. The rearrangement links TRBV4-1 to TRBJ1-3; perhaps TRBD1 as D (5 bases). Germline CDR1 reads MGHRA; CDR2 reads YSYEKL. The V end was cut by 2 bases, the J end by 8 bases, with 13 bases between. The CDR3 runs to 14 residues. CDR3 amino acids: CASSQPDSRYTIYF. Written as DNA, the CDR3 is TGCGCCAGCAGCCAACCCGACAGCCGGTACACCATATATTTT.

This clone was seen a few times. The chain employs TRBV27 and TRBJ2-7, with 8 bases fitting TRBD2. The germline V gene has CDR1 MNHEY and CDR2 SMNVEV (reference sequence). V lost 5 bases, J lost 3 bases, and 6 bases stayed unmatched. This CDR3 is built from 14 residues. CDR3 coding DNA: TGTGCCAGCAGTACGGGACTAGGAGACTACGAGCAGTACTTC. It is translated as CASSTGLGDYEQYF.

This rearrangement joins TRBV7-9 to TRBJ2-5; D is ambiguous. V was pared by 2 bases and J by 9 bases, with 7 bases between. CDR3 length equals 11 residues. From germline, CDR1 is SEHNR and CDR2 FQNEAQ (reference sequence). The CDR3 sequence is CASSLNLAQYF. DNA for the CDR3: TGTGCCAGCAGCTTAAACTTGGCCCAGTACTTC.

The CDR3 loop reads CSVGAGAYEQYF. Here the CDR3 DNA reads TGCAGCGTTGGGGCAGGGGCCTACGAGCAGTACTTC. The genes are TRBV29-1 and TRBJ2-7, with D possibly being TRBD1 (6 bases). Per the germline V gene, CDR1 is SQVTM and CDR2 is ANQGSEA. The CDR3 is made up of 12 amino acids. V was cut by 4 bases and J by 2 bases, with 9 bases left in between.

The CDR3 spells CASSVDYGNTEAFF. DNA of the CDR3: TGTGCCAGCAGCGTTGACTACGGCAACACTGAAGCTTTCTTT. The chain links TRBV9 to TRBJ1-1; D is unresolved. CDR1 is SGDLS, CDR2 YYNGEE, per germline. This CDR3 is 14 amino acids long. The V end lost 2 bases, the J end lost 2 bases, and 10 bases lay between the germline ends.

This sequence joins TRBV28 and TRBJ1-4; tentatively, D is TRBD1 (6 bases). Germline V gene lookup returns CDR1 MDHEN and CDR2 SYDVKM. CDR3 length: 17 amino acids. Trimming took off 6 bases at V and 5 bases at J, with 22 bases between the two ends. The CDR3 loop is CASSPQGTGQRNEKLFF. The DNA of the CDR3 is TGTGCCAGCAGCCCCCAAGGAACGGGACAACGGAATGAAAAACTGTTTTTT.

The chain uses TRBV7-9 and TRBJ2-1; tentative D call: TRBD2 (6 bases). CDR1 SEHNR and CDR2 FQNEAQ come from the germline V gene (reference sequence). Trimming shortened V by 4 bases and J by 11 bases, and 15 bases separated the two germline ends. This CDR3 comprises 13 residues. The CDR3: CASSSTGDSKQFF. In DNA form, the CDR3 reads TGTGCCAGCAGCTCGACGGGGGATAGTAAGCAGTTCTTC.

V and J are TRBV7-2 and TRBJ1-6; D might be TRBD1 (5 bases). This CDR3 is 13 amino acids long. Germline V gene lookup returns CDR1 SGHTA and CDR2 FQGNSA. The V and J ends lost 6 bases and 7 bases respectively, with 10 bases between them. This CDR3 reads CASSVQENSPLHF. CDR3 nucleotide sequence: TGTGCCAGCAGTGTACAGGAGAATTCACCCCTCCACTTT. Full variable domain (outside the CDR3, taken from reference TRBV7-2 and TRBJ1-6): GAGVSQSPSNKVTEKGKDVELRCDPISGHTALYWYRQSLGQGLEFLIYFQGNSAPDKSGLPSDRFSAERTGGSVSTLTIQRTQQEDSAVYLCASSVQENSPLHFGNGTRLTVT.